This T cell receptor (beta chain) emerged from a study of T-cell reconstitution after alpha-beta-depleted transplantation in children. Study conclusions and caveats: Expanded clones from the graft, numbering several hundred, reportedly supplied alpha-beta T cells about two months after transplant. From newly produced T cells came most of the T-cell counts and diversity one year after transplant.

The germline CDR1 and CDR2 sequences are MDHEN and SYDVKM. V was pared by 7 bases and J by 4 bases, with 20 bases between. This CDR3 has 16 residues. Preparation of the TCRbeta library involved a method that used unique molecular identifiers. TCRdb processed the PCR reads anew with MiXCR; each CDR3 protein has one entry. In the table there are more than 400,000 distinct CDR3 sequences, 43% of which are singletons. Many counts were recorded for this clonotype. The antigen is unknown. The source is a girl aged 2-10 years with aplastic anemia, due to receive a stem cell transplant. This material consisted of PBMCs, taken before TCRalphabeta/CD19-depleted stem cell transplant. This sequence joins TRBV28 and TRBJ2-1; weak D call: TRBD1 (5 bases). The CDR3 nucleotides read TGTGCCAGCACCAACTCCGGCCAGGGTAAATACAATGAGCAGTTCTTC. Translating it yields CASTNSGQGKYNEQFF.